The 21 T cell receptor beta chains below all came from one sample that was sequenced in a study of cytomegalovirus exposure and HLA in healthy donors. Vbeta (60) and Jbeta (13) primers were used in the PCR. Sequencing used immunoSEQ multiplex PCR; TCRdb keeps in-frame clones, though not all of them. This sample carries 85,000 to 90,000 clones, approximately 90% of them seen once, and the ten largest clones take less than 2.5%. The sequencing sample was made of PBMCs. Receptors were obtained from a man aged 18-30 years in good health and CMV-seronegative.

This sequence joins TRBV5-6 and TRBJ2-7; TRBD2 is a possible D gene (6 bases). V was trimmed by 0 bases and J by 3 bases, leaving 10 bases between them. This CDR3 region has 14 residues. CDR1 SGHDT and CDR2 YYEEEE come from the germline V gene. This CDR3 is CASSLAGGSYEQYF. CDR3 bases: TGTGCCAGCAGCTTGGCTGGGGGGAGCTACGAGCAGTACTTC.

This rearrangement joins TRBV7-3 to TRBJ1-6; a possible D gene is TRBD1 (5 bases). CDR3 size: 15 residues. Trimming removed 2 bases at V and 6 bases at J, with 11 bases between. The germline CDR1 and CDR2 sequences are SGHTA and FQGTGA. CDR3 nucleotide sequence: TGTGCCAGCAGCTTAGACCCAGGGATTAATTCACCCCTCCACTTT. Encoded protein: CASSLDPGINSPLHF.

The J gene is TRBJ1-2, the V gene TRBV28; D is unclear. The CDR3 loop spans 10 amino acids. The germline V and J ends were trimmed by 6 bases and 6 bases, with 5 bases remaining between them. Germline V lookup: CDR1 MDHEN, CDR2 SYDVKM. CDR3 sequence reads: CASSADGYTF. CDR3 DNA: TGTGCCAGCAGCGCAGATGGCTACACCTTC.

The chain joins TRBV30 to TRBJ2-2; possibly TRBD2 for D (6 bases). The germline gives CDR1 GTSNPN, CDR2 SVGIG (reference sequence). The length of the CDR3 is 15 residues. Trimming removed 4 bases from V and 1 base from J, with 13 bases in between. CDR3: CAWTPGSGNTGELFF. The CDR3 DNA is TGTGCCTGGACCCCCGGTAGCGGGAACACCGGGGAGCTGTTTTTT.

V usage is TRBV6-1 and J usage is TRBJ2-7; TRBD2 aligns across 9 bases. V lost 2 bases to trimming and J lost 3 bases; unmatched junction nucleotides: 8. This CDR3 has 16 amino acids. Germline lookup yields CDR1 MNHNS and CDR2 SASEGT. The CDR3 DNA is TGTGCCAGCAGTGAAAATCTGGGACTAGCAGTCTACGAGCAGTACTTC. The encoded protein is CASSENLGLAVYEQYF.

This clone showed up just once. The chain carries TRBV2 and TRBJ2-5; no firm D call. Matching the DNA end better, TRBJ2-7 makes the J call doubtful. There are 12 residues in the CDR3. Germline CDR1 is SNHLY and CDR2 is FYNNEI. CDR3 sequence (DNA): TGTGCCAGCAGGCCCTTACTCTACGAGCAGTACTTC. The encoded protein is CASRPLLYEQYF.

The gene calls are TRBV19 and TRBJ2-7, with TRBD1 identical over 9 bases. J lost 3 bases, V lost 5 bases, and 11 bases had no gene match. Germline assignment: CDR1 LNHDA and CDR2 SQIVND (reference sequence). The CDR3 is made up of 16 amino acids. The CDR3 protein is CASSATRTGVGYEQYF. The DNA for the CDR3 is TGTGCCAGTAGTGCAACCCGGACAGGGGTGGGCTACGAGCAGTACTTC.

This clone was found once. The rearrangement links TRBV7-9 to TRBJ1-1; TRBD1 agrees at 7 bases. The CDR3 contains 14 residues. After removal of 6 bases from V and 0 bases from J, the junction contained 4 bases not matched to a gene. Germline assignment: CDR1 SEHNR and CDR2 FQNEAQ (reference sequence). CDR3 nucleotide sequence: TGTGCCAGCAGTACGGACAGGTTGAACACTGAAGCTTTCTTT. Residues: CASSTDRLNTEAFF.

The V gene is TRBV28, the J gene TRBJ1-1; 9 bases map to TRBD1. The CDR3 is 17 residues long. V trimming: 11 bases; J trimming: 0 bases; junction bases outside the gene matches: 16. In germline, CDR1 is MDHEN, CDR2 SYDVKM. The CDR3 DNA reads TGTGCCGCCGAGACAAATGGACAGGGGCAAATGAACACTGAAGCTTTCTTT. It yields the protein CAAETNGQGQMNTEAFF.

CDR3 residues: CASSIGGLAGAIGEQYF. Written as DNA, the CDR3 is TGTGCCAGTAGTATAGGAGGACTAGCGGGAGCGATTGGGGAGCAGTACTTC. The chain uses TRBV19 and TRBJ2-7; 13 bases are a match to TRBD2. Germline assignment: CDR1 LNHDA and CDR2 SQIVND (reference sequence). This CDR3 spans 17 amino acids. The trim removed 1 base at V and 7 bases at J, leaving 10 bases unmatched.

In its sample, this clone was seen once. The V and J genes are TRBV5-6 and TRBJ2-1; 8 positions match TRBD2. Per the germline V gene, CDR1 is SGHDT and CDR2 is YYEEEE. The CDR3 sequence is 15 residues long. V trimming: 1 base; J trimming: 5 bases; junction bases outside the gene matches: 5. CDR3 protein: CASSLWSGGHNEQFF. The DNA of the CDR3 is TGTGCCAGCAGCTTGTGGAGCGGGGGACACAATGAGCAGTTCTTC.

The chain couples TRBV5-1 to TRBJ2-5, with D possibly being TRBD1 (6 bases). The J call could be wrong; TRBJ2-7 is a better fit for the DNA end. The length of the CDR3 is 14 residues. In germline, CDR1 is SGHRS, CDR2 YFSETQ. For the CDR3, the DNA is TGCGCCAGCAGCCATCAGGGGCTTACCTACGAGCAGTACTTC. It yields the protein CASSHQGLTYEQYF.

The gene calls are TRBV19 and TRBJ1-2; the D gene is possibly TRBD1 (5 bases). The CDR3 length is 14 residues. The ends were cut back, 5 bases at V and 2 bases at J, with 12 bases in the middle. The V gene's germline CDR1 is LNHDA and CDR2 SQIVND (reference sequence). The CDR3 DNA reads TGTGCCAGTAGTCGCCAGGGTTCCAACTATGGCTACACCTTC. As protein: CASSRQGSNYGYTF. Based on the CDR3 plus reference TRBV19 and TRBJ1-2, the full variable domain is DGGITQSPKYLFRKEGQNVTLSCEQNLNHDAMYWYRQDPGQGLRLIYYSQIVNDFQKGDIAEGYSVSREKKESFPLTVTSAQKNPTAFYLCASSRQGSNYGYTFGSGTRLTVV.

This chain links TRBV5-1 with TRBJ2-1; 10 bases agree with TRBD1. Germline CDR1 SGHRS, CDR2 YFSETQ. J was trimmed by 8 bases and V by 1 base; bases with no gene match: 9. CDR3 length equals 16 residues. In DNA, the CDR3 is TGCGCCAGCAGCTTGTCGGGACAGGGGTGGGTAGATGAGCAGTTCTTC. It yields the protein CASSLSGQGWVDEQFF.

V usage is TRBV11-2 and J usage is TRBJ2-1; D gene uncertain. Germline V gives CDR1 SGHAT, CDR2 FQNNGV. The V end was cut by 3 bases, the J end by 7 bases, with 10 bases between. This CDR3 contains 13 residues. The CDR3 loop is CASSFNIINEQFF. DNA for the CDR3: TGTGCCAGCAGCTTTAATATTATAAATGAGCAGTTCTTC.

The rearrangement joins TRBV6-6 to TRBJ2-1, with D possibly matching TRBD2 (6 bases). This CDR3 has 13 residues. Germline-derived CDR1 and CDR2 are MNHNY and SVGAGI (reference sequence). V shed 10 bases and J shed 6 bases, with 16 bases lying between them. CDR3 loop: CATGTSWVNEQFF. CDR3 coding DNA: TGTGCCACCGGGACTTCCTGGGTCAATGAGCAGTTCTTC.

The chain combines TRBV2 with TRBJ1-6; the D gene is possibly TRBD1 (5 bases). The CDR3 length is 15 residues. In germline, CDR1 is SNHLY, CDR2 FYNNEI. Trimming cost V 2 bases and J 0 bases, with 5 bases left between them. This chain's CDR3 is CASSERGSYNSPLHF. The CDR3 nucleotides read TGTGCCAGCAGTGAAAGGGGCTCCTATAATTCACCCCTCCACTTT. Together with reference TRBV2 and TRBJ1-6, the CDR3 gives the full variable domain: EPEVTQTPSHQVTQMGQEVILRCVPISNHLYFYWYRQILGQKVEFLVSFYNNEISEKSEIFDDQFSVERPDGSNFTLKIRSTKLEDSAMYFCASSERGSYNSPLHFGNGTRLTVT.

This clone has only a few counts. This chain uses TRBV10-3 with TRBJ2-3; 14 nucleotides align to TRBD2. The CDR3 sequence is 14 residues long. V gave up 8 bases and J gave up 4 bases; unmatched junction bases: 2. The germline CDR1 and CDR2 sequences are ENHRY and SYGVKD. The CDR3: CAIGTSGSADTQYF. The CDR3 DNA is TGTGCCATCGGGACTAGCGGGAGCGCAGATACGCAGTATTTT.

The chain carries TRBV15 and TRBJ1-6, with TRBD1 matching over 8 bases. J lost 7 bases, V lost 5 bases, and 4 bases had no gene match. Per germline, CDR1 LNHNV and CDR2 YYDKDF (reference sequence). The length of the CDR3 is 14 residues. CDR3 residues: CATSSWTGNSPLHF. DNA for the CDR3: TGTGCCACCAGCTCCTGGACAGGGAATTCACCCCTCCACTTT.

The CDR3 DNA sequence: TGTGCCAGCAGTACCGTCCCGGGACTAGCGGGAGCGGTCGGCTACGAGCAGTACTTC. Translating it yields CASSTVPGLAGAVGYEQYF. The genes are TRBV7-2 and TRBJ2-7, with 14 nucleotides matching TRBD2. CDR1 SGHTA and CDR2 FQGNSA come from the germline V gene. V was pared by 6 bases and J by 3 bases, with 16 bases of the junction left unmatched. The CDR3 length is 19 residues.

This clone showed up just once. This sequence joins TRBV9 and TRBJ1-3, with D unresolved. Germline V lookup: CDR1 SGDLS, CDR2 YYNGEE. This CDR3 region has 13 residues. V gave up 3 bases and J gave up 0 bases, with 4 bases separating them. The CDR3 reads CASSARSGNTIYF. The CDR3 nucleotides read TGTGCCAGCAGCGCCCGCTCTGGAAACACCATATATTTT.